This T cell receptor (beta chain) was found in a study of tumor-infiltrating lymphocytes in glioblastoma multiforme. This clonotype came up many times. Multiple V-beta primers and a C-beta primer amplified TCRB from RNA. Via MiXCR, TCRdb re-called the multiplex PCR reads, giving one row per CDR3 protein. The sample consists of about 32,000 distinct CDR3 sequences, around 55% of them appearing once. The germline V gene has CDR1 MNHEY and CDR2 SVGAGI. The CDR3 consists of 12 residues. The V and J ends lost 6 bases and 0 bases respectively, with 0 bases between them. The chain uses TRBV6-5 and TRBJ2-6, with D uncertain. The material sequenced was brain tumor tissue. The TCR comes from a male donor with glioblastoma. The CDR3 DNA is TGTGCCAGCAGCTCTGGGGCCAACGTCCTGACTTTC. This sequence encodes CASSSGANVLTF.